Listed here are 5 T cell receptor beta chains from one sample, sequenced in a study of blood T cells in healthy people across ages. A J-beta primer mix and a sample-barcoded 5' primer were used in a second PCR of about 7 to 12 cycles. In TCRdb, the 5' RACE reads were re-called with MiXCR into one record per CDR3 protein. Among fewer than 2,000,000 distinct CDR3 sequences listed, roughly two fifths were seen once. Material for sequencing was blood. The receptors here all came from a human donor in good health.

This clonotype was seen only a few times. V is TRBV20-1 and J is TRBJ1-2; D possibly corresponds to TRBD1 (6 bases). Trimming took 1 base from V and 9 from J, leaving 15 bases between them. This CDR3 is 13 amino acids long. Germline CDR1 DFQATT, CDR2 SNEGSKA (reference sequence). The CDR3 DNA follows: TGCAGTGCTAGAGCGGAAACAGGGATTCGCTACACCTTC. This encodes CSARAETGIRYTF.

The chain carries TRBV29-1 and TRBJ1-2; D is unresolved. Deletions cut 1 base from V and 7 bases from J, with 10 bases between. Germline V gene lookup returns CDR1 SQVTM and CDR2 ANQGSEA. The CDR3 consists of 12 residues. This CDR3 reads CSVEGGTCGYTF. CDR3 in DNA: TGCAGCGTTGAAGGTGGTACCTGTGGCTACACCTTC.

V gene TRBV7-2 combines with J gene TRBJ2-3, with 7 nucleotides matching TRBD1. The V gene's germline CDR1 is SGHTA and CDR2 FQGNSA. The V segment lost 5 bases and the J segment 2 bases; nucleotides outside the gene matches: 4. The CDR3 covers 14 residues. For the CDR3, the DNA is TGTGCCAGCAGCACAGGGGTCTTCACAGATACGCAGTATTTT. It encodes CASSTGVFTDTQYF. Variable domain in full (rest from reference TRBV7-2 and TRBJ2-3): GAGVSQSPSNKVTEKGKDVELRCDPISGHTALYWYRQSLGQGLEFLIYFQGNSAPDKSGLPSDRFSAERTGGSVSTLTIQRTQQEDSAVYLCASSTGVFTDTQYFGPGTRLTVL.

V usage is TRBV28 and J usage is TRBJ2-2; D perhaps matches TRBD1 (5 bases). This CDR3 is 15 amino acids long. The V gene's germline CDR1 is MDHEN and CDR2 SYDVKM. Trimming took 5 bases from V and 0 from J, leaving 10 bases between them. CDR3 sequence (DNA): TGTGCCAGCAGTACTGGGGCAACGAACACCGGGGAGCTGTTTTTT. It specifies CASSTGATNTGELFF.

V gene TRBV18 combines with J gene TRBJ1-2; 9 nucleotides agree with TRBD1. Germline CDR1 KGHSH, CDR2 LQKENI. The CDR3 loop spans 15 amino acids. The V gene end was trimmed by 2 bases and the J gene end by 4 bases; junction bases not matched to a gene: 5. CDR3 amino acids: CASSPRTGEFYGYTF. As DNA, the CDR3 is TGTGCCAGCTCACCAAGGACAGGGGAGTTCTATGGCTACACCTTC.